This TCR beta chain comes out of a study of cytomegalovirus exposure and HLA in healthy donors. Whole-study findings and limits: Presence/absence analyses assumed roughly uniform sequencing depth across donors, which may not hold. In an earlier analysis, most TCR beta V segments were productive about 87% or about 30% of the time.

Details on this clone: What it binds is unknown.

Trimming pared 6 bases from V and 4 bases from J, leaving 7 bases between. Germline loops: CDR1 MNHNS, CDR2 SASEGT. The CDR3 loop spans 12 amino acids. The PCR had 60 Vbeta and 13 Jbeta primers. Some clones are missing from TCRdb's copy, which holds only in-frame ones; the method was immunoSEQ multiplex PCR. The sample includes under 200,000 clones, roughly 74% of them seen just once. Specimen: PBMCs. This TCR derives from a woman aged 25-40 years in good health and CMV-seropositive. The V gene is TRBV6-1, the J gene TRBJ1-5; the D gene is possibly TRBD1 (6 bases). The DNA for the CDR3 is TGTGCCAGCAGGGGGACAAATCAGCCCCAGCATTTT. The encoded protein is CASRGTNQPQHF.